A selection of T cell receptor beta chains follows, all from one sample in a study of identical twins. TCRdb re-called the 5' RACE reads with MiXCR, one entry per CDR3 protein. The table has 350,000 to 400,000 distinct CDR3 sequences, 8.5% to 10% seen once. The sequenced sample consisted of naive T cells sorted from blood. The receptors derive from a woman between 45 and 65 years old in good health. CDR3s include the opening cysteine and the closing phenylalanine or tryptophan. Each record gives: CDR3 length, clone size, D gene, V gene, J gene, CDR3 protein, CDR3 DNA. A D gene is named only where the DNA matches it firmly. The listing skips clone size in some rows; elsewhere it reads once, few, many or a size class.

>16|NA|TRBD2|TRBV24-1|TRBJ2-3
CATSDPLAGGVDTQYF
TGTGCCACCAGTGATCCACTAGCGGGAGGGGTCGATACGCAGTATTTT
>12|NA|NA|TRBV2|TRBJ2-7
CASSDHRVEQYF
TGTGCCAGCAGTGATCACAGGGTCGAGCAGTACTTC
>14|NA|NA|TRBV4-1|TRBJ1-1
CASSQESLNTEAFF
TGCGCCAGCAGCCAAGAATCTCTGAACACTGAAGCTTTCTTT
>13|many|NA|TRBV12-3/TRBV12-4|TRBJ2-1
CASIRRSYNEQFF
TGTGCCAGCATAAGAAGATCCTACAATGAGCAGTTCTTC
>11|few|NA|TRBV12-3/TRBV12-4|TRBJ2-7
CASSYREEQYF
TGTGCCAGCAGTTACCGGGAGGAGCAGTACTTC
>17|few|TRBD2|TRBV5-1|TRBJ2-3
CASSWGGLAEPLDTQYF
TGCGCCAGCAGCTGGGGGGGACTAGCGGAGCCATTAGATACGCAGTATTTT
>13|NA|NA|TRBV30|TRBJ2-3
CAWSVSNQDTQYF
TGTGCCTGGAGTGTGTCCAACCAGGATACGCAGTATTTT
>16|few|NA|TRBV27|TRBJ1-2
CASSPLSGDANYGYTF
TGTGCCAGCAGTCCGCTATCCGGAGACGCTAACTATGGCTACACCTTC
>18|few|NA|TRBV6-2/TRBV6-3|TRBJ2-3
CASSWDMGALALEDTQYF
TGTGCCAGCAGTTGGGACATGGGGGCTCTAGCGCTTGAAGATACGCAGTATTTT
>14|few|NA|TRBV20-1|TRBJ2-3
CSAMGPTSTDTQYF
TGCAGTGCTATGGGACCGACTAGCACAGATACGCAGTATTTT
>13|many|NA|TRBV10-3|TRBJ1-2
CAISESAGNGYTF
TGTGCCATCAGTGAGTCGGCAGGGAATGGCTACACCTTC
>16|few|TRBD2|TRBV7-6|TRBJ2-3
CASSLGAGSSTDTQYF
TGTGCCAGCAGCTTAGGAGCGGGATCTAGCACAGATACGCAGTATTTT
>16|few|TRBD2|TRBV7-6|TRBJ2-1
CASSLIGGRGYNEQFF
TGTGCCAGCAGCTTAATAGGCGGGAGAGGCTACAATGAGCAGTTCTTC
>15|many|NA|TRBV5-1|TRBJ2-1
CASSLSRTLSDEQFF
TGCGCCAGCAGCTTATCCCGGACCCTAAGCGATGAGCAGTTCTTC
>13|NA|NA|TRBV10-3|TRBJ1-1
CAISEKPNTEAFF
TGTGCCATCAGTGAAAAACCGAACACTGAAGCTTTCTTT
>16|few|NA|TRBV7-9|TRBJ2-7
CASSLVGGGVSYEQYF
TGTGCCAGCAGCTTAGTCGGAGGGGGCGTCTCCTACGAGCAGTACTTC
>17|NA|NA|TRBV6-5|TRBJ2-4
CASSYSKGKTAKNIQYF
TGTGCCAGCAGTTACTCGAAAGGGAAAACGGCCAAAAACATTCAGTACTTC
>14|NA|NA|TRBV5-1|TRBJ1-1
CASSFVRGNTEAFF
TGCGCCAGCAGCTTCGTCAGGGGGAACACTGAAGCTTTCTTT
>15|many|TRBD2|TRBV13|TRBJ2-4
CASSTTSGGENIQYF
TGTGCCAGCAGCACGACTAGCGGAGGAGAAAACATTCAGTACTTC
>13|few|NA|TRBV15|TRBJ1-5
CATSSPGEQPQHF
TGTGCCACCAGCAGCCCCGGGGAGCAGCCCCAGCATTTT
>14|few|TRBD2|TRBV27|TRBJ2-1
CASIRSSGRNEQFF
TGTGCCAGCATCCGATCTAGCGGGAGGAATGAGCAGTTCTTC
>16|NA|TRBD2|TRBV5-1|TRBJ2-7
CASSVGLAQVRYEQYF
TGCGCCAGCAGTGTGGGACTAGCCCAAGTTCGCTACGAGCAGTACTTC
>15|many|TRBD1|TRBV5-1|TRBJ2-2
CASSSHTGGTGELFF
TGCGCCAGCAGCTCCCACACAGGGGGTACCGGGGAGCTGTTTTTT
>15|NA|NA|TRBV12-3/TRBV12-4|TRBJ1-5
CASSPNRASNQPQHF
TGTGCCAGCAGTCCCAACCGTGCTAGCAATCAGCCCCAGCATTTT
>12|NA|NA|TRBV6-5|TRBJ2-3
CASSSDGNTQYF
TGTGCCAGCAGTTCTGACGGTAATACGCAGTATTTT
>14|many|NA|TRBV15|TRBJ1-2
CATSRPGIGYGYTF
TGTGCCACCAGCAGGCCAGGGATCGGCTATGGCTACACCTTC
>15|many|TRBD2|TRBV11-2|TRBJ2-1
CASSLRTSLVNEQFF
TGTGCCAGCAGCTTGAGGACTAGCTTAGTTAATGAGCAGTTCTTC
>14|NA|TRBD1|TRBV15|TRBJ1-2
CATSTGQVNYGYTF
TGTGCCACCAGTACTGGACAGGTTAACTATGGCTACACCTTC
>14|many|NA|TRBV12-3/TRBV12-4|TRBJ2-7
CASSLGTYSYEQYF
TGTGCCAGCAGTCTTGGGACTTACTCCTACGAGCAGTACTTC
>12|many|NA|TRBV28|TRBJ2-1
CASSFTYNEQFF
TGCGCCAGCAGCTTTACCTACAATGAGCAGTTCTTC
>15|few|TRBD2|TRBV5-1|TRBJ2-5
CASSPRAGFQETQYF
TGCGCCAGCAGCCCACGAGCGGGGTTTCAAGAGACCCAGTACTTC
>13|many|NA|TRBV20-1|TRBJ1-4
CSATLLPGEKLFF
TGCAGTGCTACTCTTCTACCCGGGGAAAAACTGTTTTTT
>17|many|NA|TRBV20-1|TRBJ2-3
CSARPYQDPRRTDTQYF
TGCAGTGCTCGCCCCTACCAGGACCCTCGGCGCACAGATACGCAGTATTTT
>15|many|TRBD1|TRBV5-8|TRBJ2-1
CASSSGQGAYNEQFF
TGTGCCAGCAGCTCGGGACAGGGGGCCTACAATGAGCAGTTCTTC
>16|NA|NA|TRBV5-5|TRBJ2-4
CASSLASDLAKNIQYF
TGTGCCAGCAGCTTGGCTTCAGATTTAGCCAAAAACATTCAGTACTTC
>11|few|TRBD1|TRBV12-3/TRBV12-4|TRBJ2-7
CASRGDREQYF
TGTGCCAGCAGAGGGGACAGGGAGCAGTACTTC
>14|NA|TRBD1|TRBV19|TRBJ2-7
CASSSAGGSYEQYF
TGTGCCAGTAGCAGTGCAGGGGGCTCCTACGAGCAGTACTTC
>15|few|NA|TRBV6-5|TRBJ1-3
CASSWTDDSGNTIYF
TGTGCCAGCAGTTGGACAGACGACTCTGGAAACACCATATATTTT
>16|many|NA|TRBV6-4|TRBJ2-3
CASSDSRQPGSDTQYF
TGTGCCAGCAGTGACTCGAGACAGCCGGGGAGCGATACGCAGTATTTT
>15|many|NA|TRBV3-1|TRBJ2-5
CASSQDGLSQETQYF
TGTGCCAGCAGCCAAGATGGTCTGTCCCAAGAGACCCAGTACTTC
>11|NA|TRBD1|TRBV29-1|TRBJ2-7
CSGQGAYEQYF
TGCAGCGGACAGGGGGCTTACGAGCAGTACTTC
>15|NA|TRBD1|TRBV27|TRBJ2-4
CASSLVRDRDNIQYF
TGTGCCAGCAGTTTGGTCCGGGACAGAGACAACATTCAGTACTTC
>15|NA|TRBD2|TRBV27|TRBJ2-3
CASSPRGGGTDTQYF
TGTGCCAGCAGTCCCCGCGGGGGTGGCACAGATACGCAGTATTTT
>13|many|NA|TRBV12-3/TRBV12-4|TRBJ2-1
CASRFGNAGEQFF
TGTGCCAGCAGGTTTGGCAACGCGGGTGAGCAGTTCTTC
>18|NA|TRBD2|TRBV4-1|TRBJ2-5
CASSQDRGGGARRETQYF
TGCGCCAGCAGCCAAGATCGGGGCGGGGGGGCTCGCCGAGAGACCCAGTACTTC
>14|few|NA|TRBV28|TRBJ2-1
CASISGVSYNEQFF
TGTGCCAGCATTTCGGGGGTCTCCTACAATGAGCAGTTCTTC
>17|NA|TRBD2|TRBV20-1|TRBJ2-3
CSAKLTGTIAPTDTQYF
TGCAGTGCTAAGTTAACCGGGACTATTGCCCCCACAGATACGCAGTATTTT
>15|NA|TRBD1|TRBV12-3/TRBV12-4|TRBJ2-1
CASSPPGQGVDEQFF
TGTGCCAGCAGTCCCCCGGGACAGGGCGTGGATGAGCAGTTCTTC
>13|few|TRBD2|TRBV10-2|TRBJ2-4
CASAGGPENIQYF
TGCGCCAGCGCGGGAGGGCCGGAAAACATTCAGTACTTC
>15|many|TRBD2|TRBV6-4|TRBJ2-7
CASSLKLAGERRQYF
TGTGCCAGCAGTCTAAAACTAGCGGGAGAAAGAAGGCAGTACTTC